This TCR beta chain came from a study of shared clonotypes between healthy human individuals. Whole-study context: The donor group consisted of a couple of women and a few men, aged 18 to 49. Plates per donor: three CD4 naive, three CD4 memory, two CD8 naive, one CD8 memory. General study points: Larger estimated richness was generally recorded for naive subsets relative to memory subsets.

This table comes from immunoSEQ multiplex PCR, and its TCRdb copy is limited to in-frame clones, with some not included. This sample carries under 650,000 clones, about 95% of them seen once, and the ten largest clones take roughly 0.06%. Germline CDR1 reads ENHRY; CDR2 reads SYGVKD. With 4 bases removed from V and 3 bases from J, the gap between germline ends came to 18 bases. The CDR3 runs 17 residues. Note on this clone: As yet, its antigen is unknown.

The sequencing input was naive CD4+ T cells sorted from blood. Described subset: CD45RA+ positively selected. This chain links TRBV10-3 with TRBJ1-4; no clear D gene. The sequence was collected from a woman in her twenties or thirties in good health. This chain's CDR3 is CAISARSLPSSNEKLFF. The CDR3 region has the DNA TGTGCCATCAGTGCTCGATCCTTACCCTCCTCTAATGAAAAACTGTTTTTT.